This record concerns one T cell receptor beta chain sequence. CDR3 length equals 14 residues. Trimming removed 6 bases from V and 4 bases from J, with 11 bases in between. Germline V gene lookup returns CDR1 KGHDR and CDR2 SFDVKD. This table comes from immunoSEQ multiplex PCR, and its TCRdb copy is limited to in-frame clones, with some not included. The table shows 150,000 to 200,000 clones, with approximately 82% occurring only once. The sample originates from a study of blood T cell repertoires in COVID-19. Across the study: The study drew acute and convalescent COVID-19 samples from the United States, Italy and Spain. In each case, the material was cDNA or gDNA derived from T cells, B-cell-depleted T cells, or PBMCs.

Seattle researchers signed up patients amid active infection and tracked them longitudinally. Sequencing was performed on peripheral blood. This chain connects TRBV24-1 to TRBJ2-2, with D perhaps TRBD2 (5 bases). This clonotype originated in a woman in her thirties or forties with COVID-19, enrolled during active disease. The CDR3: CATSFSRGTGELFF. DNA of the CDR3: TGTGCCACCAGTTTTAGTCGGGGCACCGGGGAGCTGTTTTTT.